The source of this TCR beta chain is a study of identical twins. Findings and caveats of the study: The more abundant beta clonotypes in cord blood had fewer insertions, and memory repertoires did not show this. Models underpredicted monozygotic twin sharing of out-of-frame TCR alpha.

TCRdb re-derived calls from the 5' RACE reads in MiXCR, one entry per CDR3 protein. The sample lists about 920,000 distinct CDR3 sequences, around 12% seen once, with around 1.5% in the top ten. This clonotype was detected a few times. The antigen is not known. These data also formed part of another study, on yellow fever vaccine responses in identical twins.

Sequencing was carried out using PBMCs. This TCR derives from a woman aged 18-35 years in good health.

CDR3 protein: CASSLVVSEMNTEAFF. The CDR3 bases are TGCGCCAGCAGCTTGGTGGTTTCGGAAATGAACACTGAAGCTTTCTTT. This sequence joins TRBV5-1 and TRBJ1-1; D not resolved. CDR3 length: 16 amino acids. The germline V gene has CDR1 SGHRS and CDR2 YFSETQ. V lost 0 bases, J lost 0 bases, and 12 bases lay in between.